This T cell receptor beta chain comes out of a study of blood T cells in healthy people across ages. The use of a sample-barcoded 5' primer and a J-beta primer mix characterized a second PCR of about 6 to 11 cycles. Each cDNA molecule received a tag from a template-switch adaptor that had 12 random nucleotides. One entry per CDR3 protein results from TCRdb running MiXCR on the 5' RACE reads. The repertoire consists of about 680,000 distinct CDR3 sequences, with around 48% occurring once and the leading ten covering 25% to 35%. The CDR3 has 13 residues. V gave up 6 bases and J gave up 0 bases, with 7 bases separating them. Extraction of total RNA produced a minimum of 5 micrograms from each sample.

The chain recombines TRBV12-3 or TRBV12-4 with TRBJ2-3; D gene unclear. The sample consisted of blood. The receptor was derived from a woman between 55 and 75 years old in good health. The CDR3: CASSRWSTDTQYF. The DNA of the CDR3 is TGTGCCAGCAGCAGATGGAGCACAGATACGCAGTATTTT.